What follows describes a single T cell receptor (beta chain). As for treatment: oral pan-JAK inhibitor, 5-10 mg twice daily. Peripheral blood, together with lesional scalp punch biopsies, was collected from alopecia areata patients. Investigators isolated RNA and reverse transcribed it into cDNA to act as the sequencing template. Assay: immunoSEQ multiplex PCR; the TCRdb copy retains only in-frame clones and omits some. The sample carries 150,000 to 200,000 clones, roughly three fifths recorded once. This sample was included in a study of CD8+ T cells in alopecia areata. Across the study: Twice a day, 5 to 10 mg of oral tofacitinib was administered to treated patients. For 6 to 18 months, tofacitinib was taken, and 6 months off drug followed. Disease severity was quantified as SALT score of affected scalp area.

This CDR3 comprises 12 residues. Germline CDR1 and CDR2: MNHEY and SVGAGI. Trimming shortened V by 4 bases and J by 2 bases, and 4 bases separated the two germline ends. This sequence joins TRBV6-5 and TRBJ2-3; D ambiguous. This specimen consisted of CD4+ T cells sorted from blood, obtained at week 49, from a patient treated with tofacitinib. The sequence was collected from a human donor with alopecia areata. CDR3 nucleotides: TGTGCCAGCAGTTCTCCCACAGATACGCAGTATTTT. Its translation is CASSSPTDTQYF.